This record looks at one T cell receptor (beta chain) sequence and its context. This sample is part of a study of control samples from healthy donors and cancer patients. The CDR3 spans 15 residues. Unmatched junction bases numbered 7, after V lost 6 bases and J lost 3 bases. The germline V gene has CDR1 MDHEN and CDR2 SYDVKM. The assay was immunoSEQ multiplex PCR, and TCRdb's table has in-frame clones only and misses some. The data show some 150,000 clones, approximately 94% seen once. The clonotype originates from a man aged 35-49 years in good health. This chain links TRBV28 with TRBJ2-7, with 11 nucleotides matching TRBD2. Sequencing was carried out using blood. In nucleotides, the CDR3 is TGTGCCAGCAGCCGAACTAGCGGGAGACTCTACGAGCAGTACTTC. It specifies CASSRTSGRLYEQYF.